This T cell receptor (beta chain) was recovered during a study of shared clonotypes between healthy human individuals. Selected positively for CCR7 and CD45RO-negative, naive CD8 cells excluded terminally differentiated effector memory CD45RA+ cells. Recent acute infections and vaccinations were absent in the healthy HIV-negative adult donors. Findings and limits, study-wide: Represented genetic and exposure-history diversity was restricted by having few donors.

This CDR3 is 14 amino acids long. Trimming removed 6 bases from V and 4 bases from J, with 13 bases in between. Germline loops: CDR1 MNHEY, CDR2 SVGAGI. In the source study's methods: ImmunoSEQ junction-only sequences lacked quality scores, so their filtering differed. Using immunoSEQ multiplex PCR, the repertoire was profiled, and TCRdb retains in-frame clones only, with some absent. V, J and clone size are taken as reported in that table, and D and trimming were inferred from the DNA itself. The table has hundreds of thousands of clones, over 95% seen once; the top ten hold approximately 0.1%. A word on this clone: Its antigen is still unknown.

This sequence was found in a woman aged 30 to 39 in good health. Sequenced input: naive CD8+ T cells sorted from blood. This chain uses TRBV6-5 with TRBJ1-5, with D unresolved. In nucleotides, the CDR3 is TGTGCCAGCAGGACCGCGGGGAGGAATCAGCCCCAGCATTTT. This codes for CASRTAGRNQPQHF.